This T cell receptor beta chain comes out of a study of beta chain features in type 1 diabetes. Overall study context: Cell yields, gender and age were comparable in patients and healthy donors.

Sorted populations were all over 95% pure. Reverse transcription of all isolated RNA meant that expressed TCRB transcripts were sequenced. Assay: immunoSEQ multiplex PCR; the TCRdb copy retains only in-frame clones and omits some. Of more than 300,000 clones detected, 10% to 15% appear once; the ten largest clones hold more than 0.015%. Trimming removed 2 bases from V and 4 bases from J; junction bases left unmatched: 5. The CDR3 contains 14 residues. Germline V CDR1 and CDR2: MDHEN, SYDVKM. Study-wide findings and caveats: Within the patient group, naive, central memory and Treg TCRB repertoires appeared more similar to each other than within healthy donors. Junctions at VDJ sites from type 1 diabetes patients had fewer insertions and more deletions.

In regard to this clone: Its antigen is currently unknown.

This receptor was obtained from a man aged 18-30 years in good health. The genes are TRBV28 and TRBJ2-7; 7 bases agree with TRBD2. The specimen was naive CD4+ T cells from blood. The CDR3 DNA follows: TGTGCCAGCAGTTTAAGCGCGGGAGTGTACGAGCAGTACTTC. Translated, it gives CASSLSAGVYEQYF.